A selection of T cell receptor beta chains follows, all from one sample in a study of shared clonotypes between healthy human individuals. Produced via immunoSEQ multiplex PCR; TCRdb's table is partial and in-frame only. The table records approximately 500,000 clones, almost 97% of them present only once. Sequencing was performed on naive CD4+ T cells sorted from blood. These receptors all stem from a woman aged 25 to 39 in good health. CDR3s include the opening cysteine and the closing phenylalanine or tryptophan.

V	CDR3
TRBV19	CASSVSGPQPQHF
TRBV25-1	CASSEWGTGHSNQPQHF
TRBV28	CASSSSGLAGPQVYEQYF
TRBV19	CASSSRRDSYSHGTQYF
TRBV6-5	CASSYALQGRGAAFF
TRBV10-3	CAISDQRGLAYNPYEQYF
TRBV5-1	CASSAGQSYNEQFF
TRBV29-1	CSVEWLAGKRGQETQYF
TRBV7-6	CASSLASGGGTDTQYF
TRBV28	CASTLLTGEQYF
TRBV5-1	CASCSFGGTDNEQFF
TRBV28	CASTRGGLNTEAFF
TRBV9	CASSEGLAGIGAVTDTQYF
TRBV19	CASTSGTSLSGELFF